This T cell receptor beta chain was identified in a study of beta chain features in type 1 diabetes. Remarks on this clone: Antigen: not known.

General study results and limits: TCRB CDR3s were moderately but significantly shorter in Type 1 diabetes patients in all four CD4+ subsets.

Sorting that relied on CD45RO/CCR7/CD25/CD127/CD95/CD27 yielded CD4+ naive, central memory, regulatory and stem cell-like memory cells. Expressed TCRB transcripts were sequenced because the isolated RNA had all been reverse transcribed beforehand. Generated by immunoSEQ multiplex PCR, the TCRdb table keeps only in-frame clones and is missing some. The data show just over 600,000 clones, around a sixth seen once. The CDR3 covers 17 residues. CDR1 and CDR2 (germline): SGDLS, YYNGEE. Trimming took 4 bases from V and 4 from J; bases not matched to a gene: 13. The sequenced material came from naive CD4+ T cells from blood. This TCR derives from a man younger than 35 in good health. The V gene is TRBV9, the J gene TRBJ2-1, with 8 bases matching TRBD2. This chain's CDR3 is CASSLPGGGSRYNEQFF. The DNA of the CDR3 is TGTGCCAGCAGCCTCCCCGGGGGGGGAAGCCGGTACAATGAGCAGTTCTTC.